The T cell receptor (beta chain) described here comes from a study of read filtering for tumor transcriptome and immune sequencing. This clonotype was detected ten times or more. The antigen remains unidentified. Molecular barcoded adaptors covering alpha/delta and beta/gamma chains were used on 400 to 450 ng RNA. MiXCR was run by TCRdb on the reads, yielding one entry per CDR3 protein. The profile covers approximately 61,000 distinct CDR3 sequences, with around 21% appearing a single time and about 14% taken by the ten largest. Germline-derived CDR1 and CDR2 are DFQATT and SNEGSKA (reference sequence). The V end was cut by 6 bases, the J end by 3 bases, with 18 bases between. CDR3 length: 14 residues. Whole-study findings and limits: In IR-seq, single-read clonotypes were about 80% of clonotypes but around 3.5% of reads. Dropping single-read clonotypes raised IR-seq and RNA-seq shared-clonotype correlation. Compared with RNA-seq, IR-seq gave much higher clonotype depth and reliability.

This sequence originates from a donor aged 40 or older with multiple myeloma. The V call is TRBV20-1, the J call TRBJ2-7; D may match TRBD1 or TRBD2 (6 bases each). The specimen was a population of CD138-negative cells sorted from bone marrow. CDR3 sequence (DNA): TGCAGTGCGAGTAGGGGGGCCAAGGACTACGAGCAGTACTTC. This translates into CSASRGAKDYEQYF.